This T cell receptor beta chain was sequenced during a study of tumor-infiltrating lymphocytes in localized non-small cell lung cancer. The assay was immunoSEQ multiplex PCR, and TCRdb's table has in-frame clones only and misses some. This sample has about 6,400 clones, with about 79% found just once. The sequenced sample consisted of uninvolved lung tissue not adjacent to the tumor. The clonotype originates from a human donor with non-small cell lung cancer.

The chain's CDR3 is CASSLDRVHEQYF. The CDR3 nucleotides are TGTGCCAGCAGCCTGGACAGGGTCCACGAGCAGTACTTC. The chain has TRBV5-6 and TRBJ2-7; 8 nucleotides match TRBD1. There are 13 residues in the CDR3. CDR1 is SGHDT, CDR2 YYEEEE, per germline. Trimming took 4 bases from V and 5 from J; bases not matched to a gene: 5. The full variable domain, with the rest looked up from reference TRBV5-6 and TRBJ2-7, is DAGVTQSPTHLIKTRGQQVTLRCSPKSGHDTVSWYQQALGQGPQFIFQYYEEEERQRGNFPDRFSGHQFPNYSSELNVNALLLGDSALYLCASSLDRVHEQYFGPGTRLTVT.